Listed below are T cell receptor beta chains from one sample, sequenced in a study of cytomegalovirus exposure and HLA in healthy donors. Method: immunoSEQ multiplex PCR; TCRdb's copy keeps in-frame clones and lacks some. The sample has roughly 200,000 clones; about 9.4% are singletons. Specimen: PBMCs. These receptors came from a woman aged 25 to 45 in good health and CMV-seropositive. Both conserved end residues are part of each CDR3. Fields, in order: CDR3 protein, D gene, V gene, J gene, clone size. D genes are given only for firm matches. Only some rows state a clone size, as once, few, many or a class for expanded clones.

CASSLGFLTRTDTQYF,-,TRBV7-2,TRBJ2-3,few
CASSESETPVSTDTQYF,-,TRBV10-2,TRBJ2-3,few
CASSQDRGPGELFF,-,TRBV4-1,TRBJ2-2,-
CASSLGRGGGGGTEAFF,-,TRBV11-2,TRBJ1-1,few
CASSPRQGRVGYEQYF,TRBD1,TRBV4-1,TRBJ2-7,-
CASSFGGNYNEQFF,-,TRBV7-7,TRBJ2-1,-
CASSEGLAGYDTQYF,TRBD2,TRBV2,TRBJ2-3,few
CASSFSGGGSYEQYF,-,TRBV7-2,TRBJ2-7,-
CASSSRQGNQGTEAFF,TRBD1,TRBV7-8,TRBJ1-1,few
CASSPLGREAIYF,-,TRBV11-2,TRBJ1-3,-
CASRTGFNYGYTF,TRBD1,TRBV2,TRBJ1-2,-
CASSLIRGQSNEQFF,TRBD1,TRBV5-1,TRBJ2-1,-
CASSPTVSGNTIYF,-,TRBV2,TRBJ1-3,-
CASSSLADTQYF,-,TRBV11-2,TRBJ2-3,few
CAWSSYSSYEQYF,-,TRBV30,TRBJ2-7,few
CASSPLESDTEAFF,-,TRBV18,TRBJ1-1,few
CASRRSAGTSGSYEQYF,TRBD2,TRBV4-2,TRBJ2-7,few
CATSVLYEQYF,-,TRBV15,TRBJ2-7,-
CASSLRQGQGVGEQYF,TRBD1,TRBV13,TRBJ2-7,-
CASSADYYEQYF,-,TRBV7-9,TRBJ2-7,-
CASSPSHGNTIYF,-,TRBV7-7,TRBJ1-3,-
CASSHGLKETQYF,-,TRBV5-6,TRBJ2-5,-
CASTQHRASALNTEAFF,-,TRBV19,TRBJ1-1,-
CASSPRSRGGIDEQYF,-,TRBV18,TRBJ2-7,few
CASSLGTSGPYEQYF,TRBD2,TRBV7-9,TRBJ2-7,-
CASSYRGPGASGANVLTF,TRBD1,TRBV11-2,TRBJ2-6,few
CSLSIPGQGALETQYF,TRBD1,TRBV29-1,TRBJ2-5,few
CASSSQSGANTGELFF,TRBD2,TRBV11-2,TRBJ2-2,-
CASSYALYNTGELFF,-,TRBV6-5,TRBJ2-2,-
CASSPRQGGRYEQFF,-,TRBV18,TRBJ2-1,-
CASETGISGANVLTF,-,TRBV6-5,TRBJ2-6,few
CASSVDRAVDF,TRBD1,TRBV11-2,TRBJ1-2,-
CASWTGTYGYTF,TRBD1,TRBV18,TRBJ1-2,few
CASRSTKAGAYNEQFF,-,TRBV11-2,TRBJ2-1,-
CASSPTSGGYQETQYF,TRBD2,TRBV7-2,TRBJ2-5,-
CASRQGLTNEKLFF,TRBD1,TRBV6-5,TRBJ1-4,few
CASSKGQLNYGYTF,TRBD1,TRBV19,TRBJ1-2,-
CASSGQGVDQPQHF,TRBD1,TRBV6-5,TRBJ1-5,-
CASMAGQGQTGANVLTF,TRBD1,TRBV5-1,TRBJ2-6,-
CASIPPGGGETQYF,-,TRBV6-6,TRBJ2-5,-
CASSGGQGYHEQFF,TRBD1,TRBV10-1,-,-
CACRTGNEAFF,TRBD1,TRBV30,TRBJ1-1,few
CASSLAGRGLSDTQYF,-,TRBV5-4,TRBJ2-3,-
CASGWGAAGVDEQYF,-,TRBV12-5,TRBJ2-7,few
CASSVAGTGLHEQYF,TRBD1,TRBV9,TRBJ2-7,few
CASSLVDQETQYF,-,TRBV5-1,TRBJ2-5,-
CASRLGAERNTEAFF,-,TRBV6-5,TRBJ1-1,-
CASSLVVAGAKNIQYF,TRBD2,TRBV5-1,TRBJ2-4,few
CASGKGTSGKDTQYF,TRBD2,TRBV11-3,TRBJ2-3,few
CASSQDFLSYEQYF,-,TRBV4-2,TRBJ2-7,-
CASTMTGSEQYF,-,TRBV2,TRBJ2-7,-